This T cell receptor (beta chain) was captured by sequencing in a study of radiation and T cells in renal cell carcinoma. Across the whole study: Nephrectomy followed 15 Gy stereotactic body radiation by 4 weeks.

This CDR3 has 16 residues. Germline CDR1 reads SGHRS; CDR2 reads YFSETQ. Trimming at V came to 4 bases and at J to 1 base, leaving 8 bases not matched to a gene. As to time point: baseline pretreatment blood. Noted treatment: 15 Gy SBRT to primary tumor, nephrectomy 4 weeks later. The tumor was a clear cell renal cell carcinoma. The data were produced by immunoSEQ multiplex PCR, yet TCRdb's version contains in-frame clones alone and is incomplete. The sample includes approximately 140,000 clones, approximately 82% of them seen just once. The specimen comprised blood, sampled from a patient whose treatment included radiotherapy and nephrectomy. The chain carries TRBV5-1 and TRBJ2-3, with 8 positions matching TRBD1. The receptor's source is a woman in her forties or fifties with renal cell carcinoma. The CDR3, as DNA: TGCGCCAGCAGCAAAGGGACAGGTGGTGGCACAGATACGCAGTATTTT. As protein: CASSKGTGGGTDTQYF.